These 30 T cell receptor beta chains originate from one sample sequenced in a study of radiotherapy plus CTLA-4 blockade in lung cancer. This table comes from immunoSEQ multiplex PCR, and its TCRdb copy is limited to in-frame clones, with some not included. There are more than 90,000 clones in the sample; roughly 86% occur only once, and roughly 3.1% lies in the top ten. Here the sequenced sample was peripheral blood, taken from a patient treated with radiotherapy plus ipilimumab. The receptors stem from a human donor with non-small cell lung cancer that progressed on radiotherapy plus ipilimumab. Some clones in this sample may be carry-over from other donors' samples.

A single count supports this clone. The chain couples TRBV7-2 to TRBJ1-5; 9 bases line up with TRBD1. Trimming removed 0 bases from V and 8 bases from J; junction bases left unmatched: 8. CDR3 length equals 16 residues. Germline lookup yields CDR1 SGHTA and CDR2 FQGNSA. Here the CDR3 DNA reads TGTGCCAGCAGCTTAGCGCCAGGGACAGGGTGGGAGCCCCAGCATTTT. Amino acids: CASSLAPGTGWEPQHF.

The chain has TRBV7-9 and TRBJ1-1; D is unclear. This CDR3 has 13 amino acids. The germline V and J ends were trimmed by 5 bases and 0 bases, with 7 bases remaining between them. Germline lookup yields CDR1 SEHNR and CDR2 FQNEAQ (reference sequence). For the CDR3, the DNA is TGTGCCAGCAGCCGCGGGATGAACACTGAAGCTTTCTTT. It codes for CASSRGMNTEAFF.

The table lists this clone with a few counts. The V gene is TRBV4-1, the J gene TRBJ2-5, with D possibly being TRBD1 (6 bases). Germline CDR1 is MGHRA and CDR2 is YSYEKL. The length of the CDR3 is 14 residues. Between the trimmed V and J ends, which lost 1 base and 7 bases, there was a span of 13 bases. The CDR3 nucleotides read TGCGCCAGCAGCCAAGGGTACAGGGCGGCGACCCAGTACTTC. This sequence encodes CASSQGYRAATQYF.

The chain couples TRBV15 to TRBJ2-3; D perhaps matches TRBD1 (6 bases). With 2 bases removed from V and 2 bases from J, the gap between germline ends came to 14 bases. The CDR3 is 16 amino acids. The germline CDR1 and CDR2 sequences are LNHNV and YYDKDF (reference sequence). CDR3 DNA: TGTGCCACCAGCAGAACCGCATACAGGGACACAGATACGCAGTATTTT. Amino acids: CATSRTAYRDTDTQYF.

The V call is TRBV20-1, the J call TRBJ1-1; D is unclear. The CDR3 totals 11 residues. The V end lost 4 bases, the J end lost 7 bases, and 10 bases lay between the germline ends. Per germline, CDR1 DFQATT and CDR2 SNEGSKA (reference sequence). The CDR3 coding sequence is TGCAGTGCTAAGAGGGCAGATGAAGCTTTCTTT. Translation gives CSAKRADEAFF.

The rearrangement links TRBV6-5 to TRBJ1-1; D may be TRBD1 (6 bases). The CDR3 is 14 amino acids. The germline V and J ends were trimmed by 2 bases and 4 bases, with 11 bases remaining between them. In germline, CDR1 is MNHEY, CDR2 SVGAGI. CDR3 in DNA: TGTGCCAGCAGTTACGGGGGGGCCGGCACTGAAGCTTTCTTT. Translation gives CASSYGGAGTEAFF.

This chain links TRBV4-3 with TRBJ1-2, with 9 bases identical to TRBD1. Germline values: CDR1 LGHNA, CDR2 YSLEER. J lost 0 bases, V lost 8 bases, and 7 bases had no gene match. This CDR3 comprises 15 residues. Here the CDR3 reads CASGLWDRANYGYTF. The DNA for the CDR3 is TGCGCCAGCGGACTATGGGACAGGGCTAACTATGGCTACACCTTC.

This clone came up a few times. The rearrangement links TRBV7-9 to TRBJ1-2, with 10 bases that match TRBD1. The CDR3 contains 17 residues. The trim removed 3 bases at V and 2 bases at J, leaving 9 bases unmatched. The V gene's germline CDR1 is SEHNR and CDR2 FQNEAQ (reference sequence). This CDR3 reads CASSFLWTGGENYGYTF. CDR3 nucleotides: TGTGCCAGCAGCTTCTTGTGGACAGGGGGAGAAAACTATGGCTACACCTTC.

The chain joins TRBV5-1 to TRBJ2-3; tentatively, D is TRBD2 (5 bases). CDR3 length equals 14 residues. Per the germline V gene, CDR1 is SGHRS and CDR2 is YFSETQ. V dropped 4 bases and J dropped 0 bases, with 9 bases sitting between them. The CDR3 nucleotides read TGCGCCAGCAGCGTTAGGACTAGCACAGATACGCAGTATTTT. It specifies CASSVRTSTDTQYF.

The chain combines TRBV15 with TRBJ2-7; D gene ambiguous. Germline CDR1 is LNHNV and CDR2 is YYDKDF (reference sequence). Trimming stripped 1 base from V and 6 bases from J, with 13 bases between. The CDR3 sequence is 14 residues long. The DNA of the CDR3 is TGTGCCACCAGCAGAGTCGGTAGGTTCGGCGAGCAGTACTTC. This sequence encodes CATSRVGRFGEQYF.

The chain has TRBV7-2 and TRBJ2-4; the D gene could be TRBD1 or TRBD2 (5 bases each). The CDR3 loop spans 13 amino acids. The germline gives CDR1 SGHTA, CDR2 FQGNSA. V lost 4 bases to trimming and J lost 6 bases, with 10 bases between them. CDR3: CASSSRDVNIQYF. The CDR3 coding sequence is TGTGCCAGCAGCTCCCGGGACGTAAACATTCAGTACTTC.

The chain combines TRBV30 with TRBJ1-5; D call uncertain. The CDR3 consists of 13 residues. Germline loops: CDR1 GTSNPN, CDR2 SVGIG (reference sequence). V was trimmed by 1 base and J by 5 bases, leaving 9 bases between them. The CDR3 coding sequence is TGTGCCTGGAGTGGAGGGCTGGATCAGCCCCAGCATTTT. It specifies CAWSGGLDQPQHF.

In its sample, this clone was seen a few times. Here the CDR3 reads CASSLTSRNTIYF. CDR3 DNA sequence: TGTGCCAGCAGCTTAACCTCGAGAAACACCATATATTTT. The rearrangement joins TRBV11-2 to TRBJ1-3; D is undetermined. CDR1 and CDR2 from the germline V gene are SGHAT and FQNNGV. The CDR3 has 13 residues. V shed 2 bases and J shed 5 bases, with 7 bases lying between them.

The rearrangement uses TRBV5-1 and TRBJ2-5; TRBD2 aligns across 9 bases. CDR3 size: 16 residues. The V segment lost 6 bases and the J segment 5 bases; nucleotides outside the gene matches: 14. Germline V gene lookup returns CDR1 SGHRS and CDR2 YFSETQ. CDR3 protein: CASTPLPGLAVETQYF. The CDR3 DNA is TGCGCCAGCACCCCTTTACCGGGACTAGCTGTGGAGACCCAGTACTTC.

Notes on this clone: An end of the junction differs from the germline gene, which may be a read error. J is TRBJ2-7 and V is TRBV29-1; the D is unclear. Germline V gene lookup returns CDR1 SQVTM and CDR2 ANQGSEA. This CDR3 has 14 amino acids. The CDR3 region is CSVKASWDSSEQYF. CDR3 sequence (DNA): TGCAGCGTGAAGGCTTCCTGGGATTCCTCCGAGCAGTACTTC.

The chain joins TRBV7-2 to TRBJ2-4, with D possibly TRBD2 on 5 matching bases. The germline CDR1 and CDR2 sequences are SGHTA and FQGNSA. Between the trimmed V and J ends, which lost 3 bases and 8 bases, there was a span of 11 bases. The CDR3 runs 13 residues. This chain's CDR3 is CASSFEAEDIQYF. The CDR3 bases are TGTGCCAGCAGCTTTGAGGCGGAGGACATTCAGTACTTC. The whole variable domain, filled in from reference TRBV7-2 and TRBJ2-4, reads GAGVSQSPSNKVTEKGKDVELRCDPISGHTALYWYRQSLGQGLEFLIYFQGNSAPDKSGLPSDRFSAERTGGSVSTLTIQRTQQEDSAVYLCASSFEAEDIQYFGAGTRLSVL.

The chain combines TRBV6-6 with TRBJ1-2; 7 bases agree with TRBD1. Germline lookup yields CDR1 MNHNY and CDR2 SVGAGI (reference sequence). V was clipped by 3 bases and J by 6 bases; unmatched bases: 4. This CDR3 spans 13 amino acids. This CDR3 is CASSYRTGDGYTF. DNA of the CDR3: TGTGCCAGCAGTTATAGGACAGGCGATGGCTACACCTTC.

This clone appeared a few times. V is TRBV11-2 and J is TRBJ1-3; 7 positions match TRBD1. Germline V gene sequence: CDR1 SGHAT, CDR2 FQNNGV. The J segment lost 2 bases and the V segment lost 1 base, leaving 8 bases of the junction unmatched. The CDR3 spans 17 residues. The CDR3 DNA reads as TGTGCCAGCAGCTTAGTGACAGGGAACGGTCCTGGAAACACCATATATTTT. This gives the protein CASSLVTGNGPGNTIYF.

This chain uses TRBV7-2 with TRBJ2-7, with D possibly called TRBD1 or TRBD2 (5 bases each). The V gene's germline CDR1 is SGHTA and CDR2 FQGNSA. Between the trimmed V and J ends, which lost 4 bases and 5 bases, there was a span of 12 bases. This CDR3 is built from 13 residues. The CDR3 reads CASSWRLGDEQYF. CDR3 DNA: TGTGCCAGCAGCTGGAGGTTAGGGGACGAGCAGTACTTC. The full variable domain, its missing parts supplied by reference TRBV7-2 and TRBJ2-7, is GAGVSQSPSNKVTEKGKDVELRCDPISGHTALYWYRQSLGQGLEFLIYFQGNSAPDKSGLPSDRFSAERTGGSVSTLTIQRTQQEDSAVYLCASSWRLGDEQYFGPGTRLTVT.

The chain uses TRBV29-1 and TRBJ2-5; D is ambiguous. This CDR3 contains 14 residues. Germline-derived CDR1 and CDR2 are SQVTM and ANQGSEA. Trimming took off 5 bases at V and 0 bases at J, with 13 bases between the two ends. The CDR3 spells CSVTVESYQETQYF. In DNA, the CDR3 is TGCAGCGTTACGGTGGAATCGTACCAAGAGACCCAGTACTTC.

This chain uses TRBV30 with TRBJ2-1, with D tentatively TRBD2 (5 bases). The CDR3 totals 14 residues. The germline gives CDR1 GTSNPN, CDR2 SVGIG (reference sequence). The V end was cut by 7 bases, the J end by 6 bases, with 19 bases between. Here the CDR3 DNA reads TGTGCCTCACGTATAGGGCCAGGAGGCAATGAGCAGTTCTTC. Translated, it gives CASRIGPGGNEQFF.

J is TRBJ1-2 and V is TRBV27, with TRBD1 as a possible D gene (6 bases). The CDR3 is made up of 14 amino acids. Trimming pared 0 bases from V and 5 bases from J, leaving 10 bases between. The V gene's germline CDR1 is MNHEY and CDR2 SMNVEV (reference sequence). In DNA form, the CDR3 reads TGTGCCAGCAGTTTATCGTGGCAGGGGTATGGCTACACCTTC. Amino acids: CASSLSWQGYGYTF.

The chain couples TRBV7-9 to TRBJ1-1; weak D call: TRBD1 (5 bases). Trimming stripped 5 bases from V and 2 bases from J, with 12 bases between. CDR1 is SEHNR and CDR2 is FQNEAQ in the germline V gene (reference sequence). The length of the CDR3 is 14 residues. This CDR3 reads CASSIGTTNTEAFF. In nucleotides, the CDR3 is TGTGCCAGCAGCATCGGGACCACCAACACTGAAGCTTTCTTT.

The chain uses TRBV7-8 and TRBJ2-3; 7 bases are shared with TRBD1. The CDR3 is 15 amino acids. Trimming took 5 bases from V and 2 from J; bases not matched to a gene: 7. Germline V gives CDR1 SGHVS, CDR2 FQNEAQ. The CDR3 nucleotides read TGTGCCAGCAGCCGTACAGGGGTGGTCACAGATACGCAGTATTTT. It specifies CASSRTGVVTDTQYF. The full variable domain, rest sourced from reference TRBV7-8 and TRBJ2-3, is GAGVSQSPRYKVAKRGQDVALRCDPISGHVSLFWYQQALGQGPEFLTYFQNEAQLDKSGLPSDRFFAERPEGSVSTLKIQRTQQEDSAVYLCASSRTGVVTDTQYFGPGTRLTVL.

This clone is deemed medium-sized (0.01 to 0.1%). The chain links TRBV4-2 to TRBJ1-1; 7 bases are shared with TRBD1. The CDR3 covers 11 residues. V dropped 8 bases and J dropped 5; count of bases not matched to a gene: 2. Germline values: CDR1 LGHNA, CDR2 YNFKEQ. This chain's CDR3 is CASWTGTEAFF. CDR3 nucleotide sequence: TGTGCCAGCTGGACAGGAACTGAAGCTTTCTTT.

The V call is TRBV5-1, the J call TRBJ1-4; D may be TRBD1 (5 bases). CDR3 length: 15 residues. V was cut by 7 bases and J by 0 bases, with 13 bases left in between. CDR1 is SGHRS, CDR2 YFSETQ, per germline. CDR3: CASLEGIATNEKLFF. The CDR3 nucleotides read TGCGCCAGCTTGGAGGGGATTGCAACTAATGAAAAACTGTTTTTT. Full variable domain (rest looked up from reference TRBV5-1 and TRBJ1-4): KAGVTQTPRYLIKTRGQQVTLSCSPISGHRSVSWYQQTPGQGLQFLFEYFSETQRNKGNFPGRFSGRQFSNSRSEMNVSTLELGDSALYLCASLEGIATNEKLFFGSGTQLSVL.

This chain links TRBV27 with TRBJ1-1; unclear D gene. The CDR3 sequence is 13 residues long. The germline V gene has CDR1 MNHEY and CDR2 SMNVEV (reference sequence). V was shortened by 2 bases and J by 2 bases, with 6 bases between the two germline ends. CDR3 amino acids: CASSLEGNTEAFF. Written as DNA, the CDR3 is TGTGCCAGCAGTTTAGAGGGTAACACTGAAGCTTTCTTT.

V and J are TRBV7-3 and TRBJ1-2; D gene ambiguous. This CDR3 spans 13 amino acids. CDR1 and CDR2 from the germline V gene are SGHTA and FQGTGA. V gave up 0 bases and J gave up 8 bases, with 10 bases separating them. For the CDR3, the DNA is TGTGCCAGCAGCTTAACAAGGGTCGGCGGCTACACCTTC. This sequence encodes CASSLTRVGGYTF.

The chain recombines TRBV29-1 with TRBJ1-3; D unclear. CDR1 is SQVTM and CDR2 is ANQGSEA in the germline V gene. This CDR3 comprises 13 residues. Trimming removed 2 bases at V and 0 bases at J, with 5 bases between. The CDR3 spells CSVELSSGNTIYF. The CDR3, as DNA: TGCAGCGTTGAACTGAGCTCTGGAAACACCATATATTTT.

V is TRBV7-2 and J is TRBJ2-3; D is possibly TRBD2 (5 bases). Trimming cost V 2 bases and J 2 bases, with 8 bases left between them. This CDR3 has 14 residues. Germline CDR1 and CDR2: SGHTA and FQGNSA. The CDR3 spells CASSLLGVTDTQYF. The CDR3 region has the DNA TGTGCCAGCAGCTTACTCGGGGTCACAGATACGCAGTATTTT. Full variable domain (outside the CDR3, taken from reference TRBV7-2 and TRBJ2-3): GAGVSQSPSNKVTEKGKDVELRCDPISGHTALYWYRQSLGQGLEFLIYFQGNSAPDKSGLPSDRFSAERTGGSVSTLTIQRTQQEDSAVYLCASSLLGVTDTQYFGPGTRLTVL.